This T cell receptor (beta chain) was retrieved from a study of blood T cell repertoires in COVID-19. Study summary: Spain, Italy and the United States supplied samples that represented acute and convalescent COVID-19. T cells, B-cell-depleted T cells, or PBMCs provided the cDNA or gDNA that served as material.

Authors' data handling: Amplification of reference gene primers was used by the study to estimate nucleated cell counts. Measured with immunoSEQ multiplex PCR; TCRdb has only the in-frame clones, and not every one. The DNA gave D and trimming, while V, J and clone size come from that table. Found here are roughly 200,000 clones, roughly 90% of them singletons; the top ten hold around 7%. Germline V gene data show CDR1 as WSHSY and CDR2 as SAAADI. This CDR3 is built from 13 residues. Trimming took 8 bases from V and 6 from J; bases not matched to a gene: 9. The chain couples TRBV10-2 to TRBJ2-7; 8 bases map to TRBD1. Sequenced material: peripheral blood. The TCR sequence derives from a man aged 35-49 years with acute or convalescent COVID-19. CDR3 DNA: TGCGCCAGCTCGGACAGGGTGGGGGGCGAGCAGTACTTC. This codes for CASSDRVGGEQYF.